This passage covers 25 T cell receptor beta chains from one sample sequenced in a study of shared clonotypes between healthy human individuals. Method: immunoSEQ multiplex PCR; TCRdb's copy keeps in-frame clones and lacks some. Among over 400,000 clones listed, 70% to 85% were seen once. Sequencing was performed on PBMCs. The source is a woman aged 40 to 50 in good health. Some clones in this sample may be carry-over from other donors' samples.

The chain couples TRBV28 to TRBJ2-5, with D unclear. Trimming pared 2 bases from V and 6 bases from J, leaving 16 bases between. The germline CDR1 and CDR2 sequences are MDHEN and SYDVKM. CDR3 length: 15 residues. The CDR3 nucleotides read TGTGCCAGCAGTTTAACGGCCGAATCTTCAAAGACCCAGTACTTC. Translation: CASSLTAESSKTQYF.

The rearrangement joins TRBV6-1 to TRBJ2-7, with 7 bases matching TRBD1. Trimming cost V 4 bases and J 1 base; bases outside gene matches: 4. The CDR3 runs to 14 residues. Germline V lookup: CDR1 MNHNS, CDR2 SASEGT. This chain's CDR3 is CASSVKGASYEQYF. The DNA of the CDR3 is TGTGCCAGCAGTGTTAAGGGGGCTTCCTACGAGCAGTACTTC.

The chain joins TRBV30 to TRBJ2-2; D is unclear. V was clipped by 3 bases and J by 4 bases, with 12 bases between them. Germline V gives CDR1 GTSNPN, CDR2 SVGIG (reference sequence). This CDR3 is 14 amino acids long. CDR3 region: CAWRREGRTGELFF. The CDR3, as DNA: TGTGCCTGGAGGAGAGAAGGGCGCACCGGGGAGCTGTTTTTT.

The V gene is TRBV5-8, the J gene TRBJ2-5, with 9 bases aligning to TRBD1. CDR1 is SGHTS and CDR2 is YDEGEE in the germline V gene. This CDR3 is 16 amino acids long. V was clipped by 4 bases and J by 1 base; unmatched bases: 8. CDR3 sequence: CASSKGTGISQETQYF. In nucleotides, the CDR3 is TGTGCCAGCAGCAAAGGGACAGGGATAAGCCAAGAGACCCAGTACTTC. Together with reference TRBV5-8 and TRBJ2-5, the CDR3 gives the full variable domain: EAGVTQSPTHLIKTRGQQATLRCSPISGHTSVYWYQQALGLGLQFLLWYDEGEERNRGNFPPRFSGRQFPNYSSELNVNALELEDSALYLCASSKGTGISQETQYFGPGTRLLVL.

This clone was seen a single time. V usage is TRBV28 and J usage is TRBJ1-4, with D tentatively TRBD1 (5 bases). Germline-derived CDR1 and CDR2 are MDHEN and SYDVKM. This CDR3 spans 16 amino acids. V lost 6 bases and J 4 bases, leaving 18 bases between the germline ends. CDR3 sequence: CASSQLNLGGNEKLFF. In DNA form, the CDR3 reads TGTGCCAGCAGCCAACTCAATCTCGGGGGTAATGAAAAACTGTTTTTT.

The chain employs TRBV7-2 and TRBJ2-3; 10 nucleotides align to TRBD2. Germline loops: CDR1 SGHTA, CDR2 FQGNSA. This CDR3 is 17 amino acids long. Losses at the gene ends were 1 base for V and 4 bases for J; bases not matched to a gene: 8. The CDR3 coding sequence is TGTGCCAGCAGCTTAGGAGTAGCGGGAGGTGCTGCAGATACGCAGTATTTT. Translated, it gives CASSLGVAGGAADTQYF.

The sample holds one count of this clone. J is TRBJ2-7 and V is TRBV5-1; D might be TRBD2 (5 bases). CDR3 length: 14 residues. V lost 0 bases, J lost 6 bases, and 13 bases lay in between. CDR1 is SGHRS, CDR2 YFSETQ, per germline. Written as DNA, the CDR3 is TGCGCCAGCAGCTTGGAAGGCGTGGACTTCGAGCAGTACTTC. Translating gives CASSLEGVDFEQYF.

The gene calls are TRBV7-8 and TRBJ2-7, with D perhaps assigned TRBD1 or TRBD2 (9 bases each). The V gene's germline CDR1 is SGHVS and CDR2 FQNEAQ. The CDR3 contains 17 residues. V was trimmed by 1 base and J by 2 bases, leaving 18 bases between them. CDR3 residues: CASSLVAGGTGTYEQYF. The CDR3 DNA follows: TGTGCCAGCAGCTTAGTCGCGGGGGGGACAGGGACCTACGAGCAGTACTTC.

The chain has TRBV28 and TRBJ1-2; D possibly corresponds to TRBD1 (5 bases). Germline CDR1 MDHEN, CDR2 SYDVKM. V dropped 8 bases and J dropped 1 base, with 17 bases sitting between them. This CDR3 spans 15 amino acids. CDR3 residues: CASFPLGRGNYGYTF. The CDR3 DNA follows: TGTGCCAGCTTTCCCTTAGGTAGGGGTAACTATGGCTACACCTTC.

The chain has TRBV7-2 and TRBJ1-5, with D hard to call. The CDR3 is 14 residues long. Germline V gene data show CDR1 as SGHTA and CDR2 as FQGNSA. V shed 1 base and J shed 0 bases, with 4 bases lying between them. The CDR3 region has the DNA TGTGCCAGCAGCTTAGATGGTAGCAATCAGCCCCAGCATTTT. Residues: CASSLDGSNQPQHF.

This clone was observed a handful of times. The CDR3 region has the DNA TGTGCCCTTTCAGGGGACTTCACAGATACGCAGTATTTT. Amino acids: CALSGDFTDTQYF. The chain combines TRBV10-3 with TRBJ2-3; D may be TRBD1 or TRBD2 (6 bases each). The CDR3 sequence is 13 residues long. The germline gives CDR1 ENHRY, CDR2 SYGVKD. Trimming shortened V by 11 bases and J by 2 bases, and 14 bases separated the two germline ends.

The rearrangement joins TRBV5-8 to TRBJ2-1, with TRBD2 matching over 9 bases. The V gene's germline CDR1 is SGHTS and CDR2 YDEGEE. The CDR3 is 18 amino acids. The trim removed 2 bases at V and 4 bases at J, leaving 13 bases unmatched. The CDR3 here is CASSFLPAGGYVYNEQFF. The CDR3 coding sequence is TGTGCCAGCAGCTTTCTGCCAGCGGGAGGTTACGTATACAATGAGCAGTTCTTC.

V is TRBV28 and J is TRBJ1-2, with unresolved D. The germline V gene has CDR1 MDHEN and CDR2 SYDVKM. The CDR3 length is 14 residues. Trimming removed 6 bases from V and 5 bases from J, with 16 bases in between. The CDR3 reads CASSAPGVPYGYTF. The CDR3 DNA sequence: TGTGCCAGCAGCGCCCCGGGCGTACCATATGGCTACACCTTC.

This clone occurred a few times. This chain connects TRBV2 to TRBJ1-1; D uncertain. The germline V and J ends were trimmed by 5 bases and 2 bases, with 12 bases remaining between them. Germline loops: CDR1 SNHLY, CDR2 FYNNEI. CDR3 length: 14 residues. CDR3 region: CASSLGSHNTEAFF. The CDR3 nucleotides read TGTGCCAGCAGTCTGGGCAGTCATAACACTGAAGCTTTCTTT.

As for this clone: In the same sample, other DNA sequences code for this CDR3. The gene calls are TRBV7-2 and TRBJ2-5; 8 bases agree with TRBD1. Trimming removed 5 bases from V and 4 bases from J; junction bases left unmatched: 6. The CDR3 covers 14 residues. Germline V gene lookup returns CDR1 SGHTA and CDR2 FQGNSA. CDR3 in amino acids: CASSLRQGSETQYF. The CDR3 nucleotides read TGTGCCAGCAGCCTTAGACAGGGGTCAGAGACCCAGTACTTC. Based on the CDR3 plus reference TRBV7-2 and TRBJ2-5, the full variable domain is GAGVSQSPSNKVTEKGKDVELRCDPISGHTALYWYRQSLGQGLEFLIYFQGNSAPDKSGLPSDRFSAERTGGSVSTLTIQRTQQEDSAVYLCASSLRQGSETQYFGPGTRLLVL.

The rearrangement links TRBV5-5 to TRBJ2-7; D gene unclear. This CDR3 is built from 15 residues. Germline V CDR1 and CDR2: SGHKS, YYEKEE (reference sequence). V gave up 0 bases and J gave up 0 bases, with 10 bases separating them. The CDR3 region is CASSLGGLSSYEQYF. The CDR3 bases are TGTGCCAGCAGCTTGGGAGGCCTTAGCTCCTACGAGCAGTACTTC.

This rearrangement joins TRBV10-2 to TRBJ2-2; D could derive from TRBD1 or TRBD2 (5 bases each). The CDR3 totals 16 residues. V was shortened by 3 bases and J by 2 bases, with 13 bases between the two germline ends. Germline V CDR1 and CDR2: WSHSY, SAAADI. For the CDR3, the DNA is TGCGCCAGCAGTGATCCCCCGGGGCGAAACACCGGGGAGCTGTTTTTT. It codes for CASSDPPGRNTGELFF.

The V call is TRBV5-1, the J call TRBJ2-1, with 9 bases aligning to TRBD2. The CDR3 loop spans 16 amino acids. The junction had 7 bases not matched to a gene; V was cut back by 4 bases and J by 2 bases. Germline CDR1 reads SGHRS; CDR2 reads YFSETQ. CDR3 DNA sequence: TGCGCCAGCAGCCCGACCCTAGCGGGACCCTACAATGAGCAGTTCTTC. As protein: CASSPTLAGPYNEQFF.

The chain recombines TRBV6-5 with TRBJ1-2, with 8 bases fitting TRBD1. Germline CDR1 is MNHEY and CDR2 is SVGAGI. V trimming: 3 bases; J trimming: 7 bases; junction bases outside the gene matches: 7. The CDR3 runs to 14 residues. CDR3 in amino acids: CASSYGQGLTGYTF. CDR3 DNA: TGTGCCAGCAGTTATGGACAGGGCCTAACTGGCTACACCTTC.

As to this clone: A read error is possible here, since a much larger clone lies one base away. The chain carries TRBV30 and TRBJ1-1; D perhaps matches TRBD1 (6 bases). Trimming took off 8 bases at V and 1 base at J, with 17 bases between the two ends. This CDR3 has 14 residues. From germline, CDR1 is GTSNPN and CDR2 SVGIG (reference sequence). Here the CDR3 reads CARKAGHRNTEAFF. CDR3 in DNA: TGTGCCCGGAAAGCGGGACATCGGAACACTGAAGCTTTCTTT.

This clone came up once. The J gene is TRBJ1-2, the V gene TRBV7-6, with D possibly matching TRBD1 (6 bases). Trimming shortened V by 1 base and J by 4 bases, and 10 bases separated the two germline ends. Germline V gene sequence: CDR1 SGHVS, CDR2 FNYEAQ. CDR3 length: 14 residues. The chain's CDR3 is CASSLEGGIYGYTF. Written as DNA, the CDR3 is TGTGCCAGCAGCTTAGAGGGGGGCATCTATGGCTACACCTTC.

V is TRBV18 and J is TRBJ1-2; TRBD1 matches at 10 bases. Losses at the gene ends were 3 bases for V and 7 bases for J; bases not matched to a gene: 5. This CDR3 is built from 14 residues. Germline V CDR1 and CDR2: KGHSH, LQKENI. CDR3 in amino acids: CASSPPGQGFGYTF. DNA for the CDR3: TGTGCCAGCTCACCTCCGGGACAGGGGTTTGGCTACACCTTC. The full variable domain, completed using reference TRBV18 and TRBJ1-2, is NAGVMQNPRHLVRRRGQEARLRCSPMKGHSHVYWYRQLPEEGLKFMVYLQKENIIDESGMPKERFSAEFPKEGPSILRIQQVVRGDSAAYFCASSPPGQGFGYTFGSGTRLTVV.

This clone occurred a few times. The V and J genes are TRBV19 and TRBJ2-7; 9 nucleotides align to TRBD1. Per germline, CDR1 LNHDA and CDR2 SQIVND (reference sequence). V shed 5 bases, J shed 5 bases, and the junction held 10 bases outside the gene matches. This CDR3 spans 15 amino acids. The DNA of the CDR3 is TGTGCCAGTAGTGAGACCGGGACAGGGAACAACGAGCAGTACTTC. It encodes CASSETGTGNNEQYF.

A word on this clone: This sample also contains other DNA sequences that code for the same CDR3. The J gene is TRBJ1-5, the V gene TRBV29-1, with a possible D match to TRBD1 (6 bases). V lost 7 bases and J lost 1, with 20 bases in between. The CDR3 runs to 16 residues. Germline V CDR1 and CDR2: SQVTM, ANQGSEA. The CDR3 coding sequence is TGCAGCGCCGGTGGGGGCAGGAGTTCCAGCAATCAGCCCCAGCATTTT. Protein: CSAGGGRSSSNQPQHF.

The CDR3 loop reads CASSAGLAEYNEQFF. The CDR3 coding sequence is TGTGCCAGCAGCGCAGGCCTAGCGGAGTACAATGAGCAGTTCTTC. J is TRBJ2-1 and V is TRBV9; 7 bases are a match to TRBD2. Per the germline V gene, CDR1 is SGDLS and CDR2 is YYNGEE. V was clipped by 3 bases and J by 4 bases; unmatched bases: 7. The CDR3 covers 15 residues.